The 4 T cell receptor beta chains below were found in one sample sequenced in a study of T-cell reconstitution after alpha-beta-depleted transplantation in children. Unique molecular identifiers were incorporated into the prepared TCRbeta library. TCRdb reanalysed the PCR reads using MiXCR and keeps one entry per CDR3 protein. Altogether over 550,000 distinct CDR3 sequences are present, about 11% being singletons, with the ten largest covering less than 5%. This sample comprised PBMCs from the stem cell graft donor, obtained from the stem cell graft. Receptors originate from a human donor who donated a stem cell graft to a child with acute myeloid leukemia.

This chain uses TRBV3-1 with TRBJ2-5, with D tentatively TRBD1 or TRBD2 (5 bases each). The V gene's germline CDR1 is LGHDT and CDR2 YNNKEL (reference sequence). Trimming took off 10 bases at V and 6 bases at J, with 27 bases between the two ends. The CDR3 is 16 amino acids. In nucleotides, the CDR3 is TGTGCCACCACCCAGACAAGGACCGGGGCTCGGAAGACCCAGTACTTC. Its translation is CATTQTRTGARKTQYF.

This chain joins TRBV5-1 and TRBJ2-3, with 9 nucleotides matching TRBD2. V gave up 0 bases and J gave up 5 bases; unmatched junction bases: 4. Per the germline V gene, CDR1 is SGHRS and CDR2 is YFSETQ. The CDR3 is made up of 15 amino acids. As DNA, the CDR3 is TGCGCCAGCAGCTTGGGGGGACTAGCTGAAGATACGCAGTATTTT. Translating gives CASSLGGLAEDTQYF.

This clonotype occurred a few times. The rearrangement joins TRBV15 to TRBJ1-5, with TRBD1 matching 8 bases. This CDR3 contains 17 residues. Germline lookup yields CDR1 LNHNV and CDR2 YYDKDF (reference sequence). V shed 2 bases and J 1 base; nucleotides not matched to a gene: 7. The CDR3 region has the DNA TGTGCCACCAGCAGATCTGACAGGGGCGGGAGCAATCAGCCCCAGCATTTT. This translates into CATSRSDRGGSNQPQHF.

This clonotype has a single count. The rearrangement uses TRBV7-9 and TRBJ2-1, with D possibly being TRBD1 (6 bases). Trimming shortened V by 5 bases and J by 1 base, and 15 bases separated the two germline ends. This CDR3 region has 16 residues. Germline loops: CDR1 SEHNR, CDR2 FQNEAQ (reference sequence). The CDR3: CASSPNLGASYNEQFF. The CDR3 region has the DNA TGTGCCAGCAGCCCCAACCTGGGGGCGTCCTACAATGAGCAGTTCTTC.